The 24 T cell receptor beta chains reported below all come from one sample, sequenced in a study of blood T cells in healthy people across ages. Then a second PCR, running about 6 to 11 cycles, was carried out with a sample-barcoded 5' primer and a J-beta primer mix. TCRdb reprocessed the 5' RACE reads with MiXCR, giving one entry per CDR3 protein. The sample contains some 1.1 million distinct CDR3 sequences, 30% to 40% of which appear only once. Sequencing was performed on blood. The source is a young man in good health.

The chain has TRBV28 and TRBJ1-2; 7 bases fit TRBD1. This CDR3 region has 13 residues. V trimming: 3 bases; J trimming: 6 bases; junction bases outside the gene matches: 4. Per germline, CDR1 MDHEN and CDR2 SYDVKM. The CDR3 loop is CASSLTGTDGYTF. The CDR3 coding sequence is TGTGCCAGCAGTTTGACAGGGACTGATGGCTACACCTTC.

Written as DNA, the CDR3 is TGTGCCACCAGCAGAGAGAAAATTAGGACGGATGGCTACACCTTC. It encodes CATSREKIRTDGYTF. The gene calls are TRBV15 and TRBJ1-2; D remains ambiguous. This CDR3 has 15 residues. Looked up from germline, CDR1 is LNHNV and CDR2 is YYDKDF (reference sequence). V shed 0 bases and J shed 6 bases, with 14 bases lying between them. Filled out from reference TRBV15 and TRBJ1-2, the complete variable domain reads DAMVIQNPRYQVTQFGKPVTLSCSQTLNHNVMYWYQQKSSQAPKLLFHYYDKDFNNEADTPDNFQSRRPNTSFCFLDIRSPGLGDTAMYLCATSREKIRTDGYTFGSGTRLTVV.

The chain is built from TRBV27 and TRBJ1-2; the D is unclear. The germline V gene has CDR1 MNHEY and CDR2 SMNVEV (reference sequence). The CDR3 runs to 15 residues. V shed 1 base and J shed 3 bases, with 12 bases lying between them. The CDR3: CASSLLGQADYGYTF. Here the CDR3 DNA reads TGTGCCAGCAGTTTATTAGGGCAGGCAGACTATGGCTACACCTTC.

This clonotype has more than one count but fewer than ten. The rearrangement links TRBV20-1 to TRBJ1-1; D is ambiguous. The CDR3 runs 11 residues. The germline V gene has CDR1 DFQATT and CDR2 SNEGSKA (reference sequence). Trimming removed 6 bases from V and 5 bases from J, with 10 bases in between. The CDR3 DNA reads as TGCAGTGCAGGGAGAGGAACTGAAGCTTTCTTT. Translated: CSAGRGTEAFF.

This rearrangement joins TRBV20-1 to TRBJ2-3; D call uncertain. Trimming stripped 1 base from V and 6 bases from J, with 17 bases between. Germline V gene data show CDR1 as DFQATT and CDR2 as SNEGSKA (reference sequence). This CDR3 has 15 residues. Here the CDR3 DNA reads TGCAGTGCTAGAGCAGTGCTGGGCAGCCCGGATACGCAGTATTTT. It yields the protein CSARAVLGSPDTQYF.

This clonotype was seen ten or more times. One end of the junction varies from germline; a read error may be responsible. The DNA for the CDR3 is TGTGCCAGCAGCTTAGGACAGGGTTACTACAATGAGCAGTTCTTC. Its protein is CASSLGQGYYNEQFF. The chain combines TRBV5-1 with TRBJ2-1; 8 nucleotides match TRBD1. Germline V lookup: CDR1 SGHRS, CDR2 YFSETQ. This CDR3 contains 15 residues. Complete variable domain (other parts from reference TRBV5-1 and TRBJ2-1): KAGVTQTPRYLIKTRGQQVTLSCSPISGHRSVSWYQQTPGQGLQFLFEYFSETQRNKGNFPGRFSGRQFSNSRSEMNVSTLELGDSALYLCASSLGQGYYNEQFFGPGTRLTVL.

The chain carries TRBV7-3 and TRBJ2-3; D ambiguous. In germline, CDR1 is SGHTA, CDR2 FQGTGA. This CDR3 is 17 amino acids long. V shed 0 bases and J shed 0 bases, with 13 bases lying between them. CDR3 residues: CASSLTGPASSTDTQYF. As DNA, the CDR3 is TGTGCCAGCAGCTTAACTGGGCCGGCTTCAAGCACAGATACGCAGTATTTT. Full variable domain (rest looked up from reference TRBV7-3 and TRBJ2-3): GAGVSQTPSNKVTEKGKYVELRCDPISGHTALYWYRQSLGQGPEFLIYFQGTGAADDSGLPNDRFFAVRPEGSVSTLKIQRTERGDSAVYLCASSLTGPASSTDTQYFGPGTRLTVL.

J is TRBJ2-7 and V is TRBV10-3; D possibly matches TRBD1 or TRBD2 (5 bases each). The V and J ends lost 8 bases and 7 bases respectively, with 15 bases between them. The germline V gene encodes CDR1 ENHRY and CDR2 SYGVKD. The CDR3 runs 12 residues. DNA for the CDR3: TGTGCCATCTTCAGAGGGGCAGGGGAGCAGTACTTC. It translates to CAIFRGAGEQYF.

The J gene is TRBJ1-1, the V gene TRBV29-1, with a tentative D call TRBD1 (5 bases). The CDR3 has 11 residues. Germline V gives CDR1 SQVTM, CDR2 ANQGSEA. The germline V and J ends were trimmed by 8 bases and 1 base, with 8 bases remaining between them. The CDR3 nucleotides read TGCAGCCCCGGGGGGAACACTGAAGCTTTCTTT. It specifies CSPGGNTEAFF.

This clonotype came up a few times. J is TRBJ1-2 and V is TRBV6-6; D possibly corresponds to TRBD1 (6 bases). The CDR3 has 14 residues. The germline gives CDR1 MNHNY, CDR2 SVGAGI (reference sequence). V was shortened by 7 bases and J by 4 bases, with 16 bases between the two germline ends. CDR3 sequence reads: CASNPETGSYGYTF. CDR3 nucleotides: TGTGCCAGCAACCCCGAGACAGGAAGCTATGGCTACACCTTC.

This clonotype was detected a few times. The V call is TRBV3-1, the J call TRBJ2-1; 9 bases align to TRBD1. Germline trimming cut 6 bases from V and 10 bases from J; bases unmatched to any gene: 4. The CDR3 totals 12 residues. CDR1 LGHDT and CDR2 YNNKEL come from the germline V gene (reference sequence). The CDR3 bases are TGTGCCAGCAGGAGGACAGGGGACGAGCAGTTCTTC. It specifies CASRRTGDEQFF.

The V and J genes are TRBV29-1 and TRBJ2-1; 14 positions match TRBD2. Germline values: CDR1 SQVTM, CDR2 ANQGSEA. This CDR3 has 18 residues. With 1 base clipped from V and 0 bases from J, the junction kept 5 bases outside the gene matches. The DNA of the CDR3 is TGCAGCGTTGAAGTGACTAGCGGGGGGGCTCTCTCCTACAATGAGCAGTTCTTC. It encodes CSVEVTSGGALSYNEQFF.

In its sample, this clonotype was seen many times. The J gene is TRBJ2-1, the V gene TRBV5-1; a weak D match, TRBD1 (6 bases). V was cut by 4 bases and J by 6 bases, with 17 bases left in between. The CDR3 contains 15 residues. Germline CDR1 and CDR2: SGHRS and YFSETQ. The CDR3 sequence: CASSHNRDLGNEQFF. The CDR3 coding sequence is TGCGCCAGCAGCCATAACAGGGACCTCGGCAATGAGCAGTTCTTC.

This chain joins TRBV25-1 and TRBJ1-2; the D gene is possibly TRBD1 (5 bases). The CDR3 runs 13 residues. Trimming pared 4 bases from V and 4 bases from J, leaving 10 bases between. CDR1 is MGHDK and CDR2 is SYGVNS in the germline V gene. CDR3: CASSVGEVYGYTF. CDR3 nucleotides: TGTGCCAGCAGTGTGGGGGAAGTCTATGGCTACACCTTC.

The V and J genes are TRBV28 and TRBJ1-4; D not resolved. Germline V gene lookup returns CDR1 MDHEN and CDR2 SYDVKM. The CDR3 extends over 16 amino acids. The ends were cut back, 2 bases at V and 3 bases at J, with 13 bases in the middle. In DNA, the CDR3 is TGTGCCAGCAGTTTAGATTGGGGAGCAGCTAATGAAAAACTGTTTTTT. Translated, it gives CASSLDWGAANEKLFF.

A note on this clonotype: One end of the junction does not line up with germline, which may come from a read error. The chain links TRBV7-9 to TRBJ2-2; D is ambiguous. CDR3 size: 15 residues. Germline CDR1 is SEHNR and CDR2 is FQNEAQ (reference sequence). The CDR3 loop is CVSSPLFTNTGELFF. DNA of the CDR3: TGTGTCAGCAGCCCATTGTTTACGAACACCGGGGAGCTGTTTTTT.

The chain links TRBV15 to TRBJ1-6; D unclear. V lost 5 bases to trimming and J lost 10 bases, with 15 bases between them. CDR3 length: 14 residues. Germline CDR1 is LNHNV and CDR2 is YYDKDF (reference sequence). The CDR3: CATSRLKGQSPLHF. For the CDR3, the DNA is TGTGCCACCAGCCGCCTTAAAGGGCAATCACCCCTCCACTTT.

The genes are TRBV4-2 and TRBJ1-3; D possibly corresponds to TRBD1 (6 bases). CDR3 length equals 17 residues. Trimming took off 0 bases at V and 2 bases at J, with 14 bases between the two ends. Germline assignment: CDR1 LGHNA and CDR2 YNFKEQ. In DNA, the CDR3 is TGTGCCAGCAGCCAAGATATCAGGGGACGCCCTGGAAACACCATATATTTT. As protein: CASSQDIRGRPGNTIYF.

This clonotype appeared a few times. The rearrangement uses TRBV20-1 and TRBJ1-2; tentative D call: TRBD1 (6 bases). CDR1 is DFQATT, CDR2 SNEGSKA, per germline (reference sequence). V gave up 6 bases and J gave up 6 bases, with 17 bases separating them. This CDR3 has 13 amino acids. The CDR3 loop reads CSAHGGGGNGYTF. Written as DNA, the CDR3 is TGCAGTGCCCACGGAGGGGGGGGTAATGGCTACACCTTC.

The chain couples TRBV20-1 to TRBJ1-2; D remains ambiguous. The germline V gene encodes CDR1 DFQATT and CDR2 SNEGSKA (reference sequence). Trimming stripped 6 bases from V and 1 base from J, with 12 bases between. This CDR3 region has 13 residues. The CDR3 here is CSALPILNYGYTF. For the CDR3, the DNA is TGCAGTGCCCTCCCGATACTTAACTATGGCTACACCTTC.

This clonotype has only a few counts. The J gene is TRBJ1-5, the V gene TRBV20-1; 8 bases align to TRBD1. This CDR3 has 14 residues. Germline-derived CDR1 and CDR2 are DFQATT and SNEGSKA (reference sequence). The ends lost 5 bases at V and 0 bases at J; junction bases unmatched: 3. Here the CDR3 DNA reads TGCAGTGCTTTTCAGGGGGCTAGCAATCAGCCCCAGCATTTT. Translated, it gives CSAFQGASNQPQHF.

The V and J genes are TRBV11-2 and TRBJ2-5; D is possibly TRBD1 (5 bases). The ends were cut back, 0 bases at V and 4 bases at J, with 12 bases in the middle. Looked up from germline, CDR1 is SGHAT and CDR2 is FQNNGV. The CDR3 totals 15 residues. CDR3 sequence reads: CASSLEDSRRETQYF. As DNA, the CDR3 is TGTGCCAGCAGCTTAGAAGACAGCAGGAGAGAGACCCAGTACTTC.

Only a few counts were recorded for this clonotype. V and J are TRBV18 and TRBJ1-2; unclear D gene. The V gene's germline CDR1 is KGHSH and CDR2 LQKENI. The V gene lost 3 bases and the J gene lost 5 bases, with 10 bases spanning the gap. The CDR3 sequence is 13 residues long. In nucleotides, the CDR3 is TGTGCCAGCTCACCCACGGAAGAATATGGCTACACCTTC. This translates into CASSPTEEYGYTF.

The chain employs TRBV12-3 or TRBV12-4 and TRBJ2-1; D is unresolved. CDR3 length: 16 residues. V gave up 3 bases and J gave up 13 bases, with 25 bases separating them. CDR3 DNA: TGTGCCAGCAGTTTTTCACCGGTTAGGGCACAAGAGACCCAGTTCTTC. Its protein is CASSFSPVRAQETQFF.